Listed below are T cell receptor beta chains from one sample, sequenced in a study of T cell responses to AZD1222 COVID-19 vaccine. Profiled with immunoSEQ multiplex PCR; TCRdb holds only in-frame clones, not every one. The data contain 130,000 to 150,000 clones, 88% of them singletons. The sample here was peripheral blood, taken on day 0 of MenACWY control vaccination. The receptors shown here come from an adult in good health. CDR3s include the opening cysteine and the closing phenylalanine or tryptophan. The D gene is left open where the match is weak. The listing skips clone size in some rows; elsewhere it reads once, few, many or a size class.

- TRBJ1-4 TRBV19 - CASSMDFRWGTNEKLFF TGTGCCAGTAGTATGGACTTCCGATGGGGCACTAATGAAAAACTGTTTTTT
- TRBJ2-7 TRBV14 - CASSQGSRGAYEQYF TGTGCCAGCAGCCAAGGTTCCAGGGGCGCCTACGAGCAGTACTTC
TRBD2 TRBJ2-3 TRBV20-1 few CSAIDRGGSTDTQYF TGCAGTGCTATTGATCGGGGGGGAAGCACAGATACGCAGTATTTT
TRBD1 TRBJ1-2 TRBV5-1 - CASSSLRGGDGYTF TGCGCCAGCAGCTCGCTCAGGGGGGGAGATGGCTACACCTTC
- TRBJ2-1 TRBV30 - CAWSVRGNEQFF TGTGCCTGGAGTGTCCGGGGAAATGAGCAGTTCTTC
TRBD1 TRBJ1-6 TRBV5-5 - CASSLQTGVNSPLHF TGTGCCAGCAGCTTGCAGACAGGGGTTAATTCACCCCTCCACTTT
TRBD1 TRBJ1-5 TRBV4-1 once CASSQSTGGGNQPQHF TGCGCCAGCAGCCAATCTACAGGGGGCGGCAATCAGCCCCAGCATTTT
- TRBJ2-1 TRBV5-6 - CASSLEGLRNEQFF TGTGCCAGCAGCTTGGAGGGACTTCGGAATGAGCAGTTCTTC
- TRBJ2-2 TRBV5-4 - CASSSRLEHTGELFF TGTGCCAGCAGCTCGCGACTAGAGCACACCGGGGAGCTGTTTTTT
TRBD1 TRBJ1-1 TRBV11-2 - CASSLGGQGNTEAFF TGTGCCAGCAGCTTAGGTGGACAGGGTAACACTGAAGCTTTCTTT
- TRBJ2-3 TRBV5-1 - CASSLAGDPTDTQYF TGCGCCAGCAGCTTGGCCGGGGACCCCACAGATACGCAGTATTTT
- TRBJ2-3 TRBV11-3 few CASSNRQPGVDTQYF TGTGCCAGCAGCAACCGACAGCCTGGTGTAGATACGCAGTATTTT
- TRBJ1-4 TRBV11-3 - CASSLDWSDREKLFF TGTGCCAGCAGCTTAGATTGGAGTGACCGTGAAAAACTGTTTTTT
TRBD1 TRBJ1-2 TRBV10-3 - CAISEGAVGGYTF TGTGCCATCAGCGAGGGGGCCGTAGGCGGCTACACCTTC
- TRBJ1-1 TRBV14 - CASSQRTGIAEAFF TGTGCCAGCAGCCAGCGTACAGGGATCGCTGAAGCTTTCTTT
- TRBJ1-6 TRBV7-2 once CASRGLGVNSPLHF TGTGCCAGCAGGGGCCTGGGGGTTAATTCACCCCTCCACTTT
TRBD2 TRBJ2-7 TRBV4-2 - CASSQDEGGSSEQYF TGTGCCAGCAGCCAAGATGAGGGCGGGAGTAGCGAGCAGTACTTC
- TRBJ2-3 TRBV11-3 - CASSLGGEPDTQYF TGTGCCAGCAGCTTAGGCGGGGAGCCAGATACGCAGTATTTT
- TRBJ2-3 TRBV6-1 - CASSDRGGGLDTQYF TGTGCCAGCAGTGACAGGGGGGGAGGGCTTGATACGCAGTATTTT
TRBD2 TRBJ2-5 TRBV2 - CASSGLAGGWETQYF TGTGCCAGCAGTGGACTAGCGGGGGGTTGGGAGACCCAGTACTTC
- TRBJ1-2 TRBV4-2 - CASSQDGRNDGYTF TGTGCCAGCAGCCAAGATGGACGGAATGATGGCTACACCTTC
- TRBJ1-5 TRBV27 once CASSPLNQPQHF TGTGCCAGCAGCCCATTAAATCAGCCCCAGCATTTT
- TRBJ2-7 TRBV5-4 - CASSGVLGEQYF TGTGCCAGCAGCGGAGTACTGGGCGAGCAGTACTTC
TRBD1 TRBJ2-7 TRBV19 - CASSFRDRGLYEQYF TGTGCCAGTAGTTTCCGGGACAGGGGGCTCTACGAGCAGTACTTC
- TRBJ2-7 TRBV29-1 once CSFRGDNYEQYF TGCAGCTTCAGGGGGGACAACTACGAGCAGTACTTC
- TRBJ2-7 TRBV19 - CASSIIPGAEQYF TGTGCCAGTAGTATAATCCCAGGTGCCGAGCAGTACTTC
- TRBJ2-1 TRBV11-3 - CASSLGVNNEQFF TGTGCCAGCAGCTTGGGCGTGAACAATGAGCAGTTCTTC
- TRBJ1-1 TRBV5-1 - CASSLVSGRNTEAFF TGCGCCAGCAGCTTGGTCTCGGGCCGGAACACTGAAGCTTTCTTT
- TRBJ1-2 TRBV7-2 - CASSSTGGGYGYTF TGTGCCAGCAGCTCGACGGGTGGGGGCTATGGCTACACCTTC
- TRBJ2-2 TRBV19 - CASNPPGAGGQAGELFF TGTGCCAGTAATCCACCGGGGGCCGGGGGGCAGGCCGGGGAGCTGTTTTTT
TRBD2 TRBJ2-1 TRBV5-1 - CASSTALHTTTSGGQFF TGCGCCAGCAGCACTGCCCTACACACGACGACTAGCGGGGGACAGTTCTTC
- TRBJ1-3 TRBV9 - CASSVAGSGNTIYF TGTGCCAGCAGCGTAGCTGGCTCTGGAAACACCATATATTTT
- TRBJ1-1 TRBV5-1 - CASSLGSIRGARTEAFF TGCGCCAGCAGCTTGGGAAGTATCCGGGGGGCTCGGACTGAAGCTTTCTTT
TRBD2 TRBJ2-1 TRBV18 - CASSPSAGAGNEQFF TGTGCCAGCTCACCATCTGCGGGAGCTGGGAATGAGCAGTTCTTC
- TRBJ2-1 TRBV6-5 - CASSPSLGESYEQFF TGTGCCAGCAGCCCCTCCTTAGGGGAATCCTATGAGCAGTTCTTC
- TRBJ2-3 TRBV12-3/TRBV12-4 - CASSLKGDTQYF TGTGCCAGCAGTTTGAAGGGAGATACGCAGTATTTT
TRBD1 TRBJ2-2 TRBV19 - CASRGQGPNTGELFF TGTGCCAGTAGGGGACAGGGGCCGAACACCGGGGAGCTGTTTTTT
TRBD2 TRBJ2-1 TRBV5-4 - CAIPDGTSGGGEQFF TGTGCCATCCCTGACGGGACTAGCGGGGGGGGCGAGCAGTTCTTC
- TRBJ2-1 TRBV11-3 - CASSLDRVGRGRRGEQFF TGTGCCAGCAGCTTAGATCGGGTGGGCAGGGGCCGTCGGGGTGAGCAGTTCTTC
- TRBJ2-1 TRBV19 - CASSKSDKDNEQFF TGTGCCAGTAGTAAGTCGGATAAGGACAATGAGCAGTTCTTC
TRBD1 TRBJ2-2 TRBV19 - CASKSGTANTGELFF TGTGCCAGTAAATCCGGGACAGCGAACACCGGGGAGCTGTTTTTT
- TRBJ2-1 TRBV10-3 - CAISDHLNSRYNEQFF TGTGCCATCAGTGACCACCTTAATTCCAGATACAATGAGCAGTTCTTC
TRBD1 TRBJ1-1 TRBV9 - CASSATGTVNTEAFF TGTGCCAGCAGCGCCACCGGGACAGTAAACACTGAAGCTTTCTTT
- TRBJ2-7 TRBV24-1 - CATSDYGGEQYF TGTGCCACCAGTGATTACGGGGGCGAGCAGTACTTC
TRBD1 TRBJ1-5 TRBV4-3 - CASSPGQRNQPQHF TGCGCCAGCAGCCCGGGACAGCGCAATCAGCCCCAGCATTTT
- TRBJ1-2 TRBV11-3 - CASSSERYGYTF TGTGCCAGCAGCTCCGAACGTTATGGCTACACCTTC
- TRBJ2-2 TRBV25-1 - CASSAGSGELFF TGTGCCAGCAGTGCGGGGTCCGGGGAGCTGTTTTTT
- TRBJ1-2 TRBV5-4 - CASSLGRVKFDYGYTF TGTGCCAGCAGCTTGGGGAGGGTAAAGTTTGACTATGGCTACACCTTC
- TRBJ2-2 TRBV5-1 - CASSLMGLRGTGELFF TGCGCCAGCAGCTTGATGGGACTCAGGGGAACCGGGGAGCTGTTTTTT
- TRBJ2-7 TRBV5-1 - CASSWDGTYEQYF TGCGCCAGCAGCTGGGACGGAACCTACGAGCAGTACTTC
- TRBJ1-2 TRBV7-9 - CASTEFRQFYGYTF TGTGCCAGCACCGAATTCAGACAGTTCTATGGCTACACCTTC
- TRBJ2-3 TRBV4-3 - CASSQELPISTDTQYF TGCGCCAGCAGCCAAGAATTACCAATAAGCACAGATACGCAGTATTTT
TRBD2 TRBJ2-1 TRBV27 - CASSFPKTSGRGNEQFF TGTGCCAGCAGTTTCCCGAAGACTAGCGGGAGAGGCAATGAGCAGTTCTTC
TRBD1 TRBJ1-1 TRBV7-2 - CASRPGQGAGGTEAFF TGTGCCAGCAGGCCGGGACAGGGGGCGGGAGGCACTGAAGCTTTCTTT
- TRBJ2-7 TRBV7-9 - CASSKSSYEQYF TGTGCCAGCAGCAAGTCAAGTTACGAGCAGTACTTC